The TCR beta chain under discussion was sequenced for a study of blood T cell repertoires in COVID-19. Across the study: The United States, Italy and Spain provided the acute and convalescent COVID-19 samples. The analysed material was cDNA or gDNA that came from T cells, B-cell-depleted T cells, or PBMCs.

Using immunoSEQ multiplex PCR, the repertoire was profiled, and TCRdb retains in-frame clones only, with some absent. This table holds about 180,000 clones, less than 90% found once. Trimming stripped 7 bases from V and 5 bases from J, with 17 bases between. CDR3 length: 15 residues. The gene calls are TRBV6-7 and TRBJ1-4, with unresolved D. TRBV6-7 is sorted into the ORF group, with uncertain function. The receptor was derived from a man between 65 and 79 years old with active or convalescent COVID-19. Source material: peripheral blood. CDR3 in DNA: TGTGCCAGCATTGGGAGGGCTCGTGCGAATGAAAAACTGTTTTTT. This translates into CASIGRARANEKLFF.